The 7 T cell receptor beta chains listed next were all sequenced from one sample in a study of tumor and adjacent non-tumor tissue in lung cancer. RNA was extracted from bulk tissue without any cell sorting. TCRbeta libraries were built with three rounds of nested PCR, modified from ARM-PCR. TCRdb re-called the multiplex PCR reads with MiXCR, one entry per CDR3 protein. The sample carries 120,000 to 150,000 distinct CDR3 sequences, around 65% recorded once. The source material was lung tumor tissue. Receptor source: a man in his 60s with small cell lung cancer.

Turning to this clonotype: An end of the junction does not agree with germline; a read error may underlie this. The gene calls are TRBV20-1 and TRBJ1-5; a weak D match, TRBD1 (5 bases). The CDR3 runs to 14 residues. Germline-derived CDR1 and CDR2 are DFQATT and SNEGSKA (reference sequence). The CDR3 protein is CSARGGTSNQHQHF. The CDR3 DNA is TGCAGTGCTAGGGGGGGAACTAGCAATCAGCACCAGCATTTT.

Notes on this clonotype: This could be a read error, since a much larger clone is one nucleotide away. The chain couples TRBV20-1 to TRBJ2-1, with D perhaps matching TRBD1 or TRBD2 (6 bases each). The V end lost 3 bases, the J end lost 5 bases, and 14 bases lay between the germline ends. CDR3 length equals 14 residues. Looked up from germline, CDR1 is DFQATT and CDR2 is SNEGSKA (reference sequence). The CDR3 loop reads CSASGNREDNEQFF. The CDR3 DNA reads TGCAGTGCTAGCGGTAACAGGGAGGACAATGAGCAGTTCTTC.

For this clonotype: A much larger clonotype is one base distant, so this may be a read error. The gene calls are TRBV20-1 and TRBJ1-5; D not certain. CDR1 and CDR2 from the germline V gene are DFQATT and SNEGSKA (reference sequence). CDR3 length: 12 amino acids. CDR3 loop: CSASAGNQLQHF. For the CDR3, the DNA is TGCAGTGCTAGCGCAGGAAATCAGCTCCAGCATTTT.

This clonotype was recorded only once. The junction does not match germline at one end; this may be a read error. The J gene is TRBJ2-5, the V gene TRBV4-1, with 11 bases aligning to TRBD2. This CDR3 has 15 amino acids. Germline-derived CDR1 and CDR2 are MGHRA and YSYEKL. Here the CDR3 reads CASRPLLAGVEIQYF. The CDR3 nucleotides are TGCGCCAGCAGACCCTTACTAGCGGGAGTAGAGATCCAGTACTTC.

This sequence joins TRBV4-1 and TRBJ2-7, with 9 bases fitting TRBD1. Trimming took 3 bases from V and 0 from J; bases not matched to a gene: 9. Germline-derived CDR1 and CDR2 are MGHRA and YSYEKL. The CDR3 consists of 17 residues. The CDR3 DNA follows: TGCGCCAGCAGCCAGATTGCGGGGACAGGGACCTCCTACGAGCAGTACTTC. Amino acid sequence: CASSQIAGTGTSYEQYF.

V and J are TRBV6-6 and TRBJ1-4, with no clear D. V was cut by 7 bases and J by 4 bases, with 13 bases left in between. CDR3 size: 14 residues. The germline gives CDR1 MNHNY, CDR2 SVGAGI (reference sequence). The chain's CDR3 is CASNTQDYNEKLFF. CDR3 coding DNA: TGTGCCAGCAATACCCAGGACTATAATGAAAAACTGTTTTTT.

This clonotype was counted at least ten times. The CDR3 reads CASSSQQGGYGYTF. Here the CDR3 DNA reads TGCGCCAGCAGCTCGCAGCAGGGAGGCTATGGCTACACCTTC. The chain has TRBV5-1 and TRBJ1-2; D may be TRBD1 (5 bases). The germline V gene has CDR1 SGHRS and CDR2 YFSETQ. V dropped 3 bases and J dropped 4 bases, with 13 bases sitting between them. This CDR3 contains 14 residues. The complete variable domain, with remaining parts taken from reference TRBV5-1 and TRBJ1-2, reads KAGVTQTPRYLIKTRGQQVTLSCSPISGHRSVSWYQQTPGQGLQFLFEYFSETQRNKGNFPGRFSGRQFSNSRSEMNVSTLELGDSALYLCASSSQQGGYGYTFGSGTRLTVV.